This T cell receptor beta chain was recovered during a study of blood T cell repertoires in COVID-19. Trimming removed 3 bases at V and 4 bases at J, with 13 bases between. Germline V gives CDR1 SEHNR, CDR2 FQNEAQ (reference sequence). CDR3 size: 15 residues. The data were produced by immunoSEQ multiplex PCR, yet TCRdb's version contains in-frame clones alone and is incomplete. The sample consists of approximately 190,000 clones, roughly 84% of them appearing once. The V call is TRBV7-9, the J call TRBJ2-1; TRBD2 might be the D (5 bases). The sample comprised PBMCs or T cells enriched from blood (not recorded which). The TCR sequence derives from a woman younger than 45 who had been exposed to COVID-19. The CDR3 DNA reads TGTGCCAGCAGCTTTGAGGGTATCGGTTACAATGAGCAGTTCTTC. Translation gives CASSFEGIGYNEQFF.